This T cell receptor beta chain is from a study of T cells expressing NK-cell markers. Turning to this clonotype: Its antigen is unidentified.

TCR beta libraries carry UMIs added by 5'RACE template switching. No DNA is given; TCRdb re-called the 5' RACE reads and lists each CDR3 protein once. This sample contains a few hundred thousand distinct CDR3 sequences. Study-level results: Similarly, these clonotypes led the CD3+CD56-NKG2C+ fraction as well in a handful of donors.

The CDR3 has 17 amino acids. The rearrangement joins TRBV12-3 or TRBV12-4 to TRBJ2-2; the D call of TRBD2 rests on TCRdb alone, since no DNA is present to check it. This TCR was recovered from a man aged 18 to 70 in good health. The sequenced material came from blood T cells: a sorted CD56 or NKG2C T cell subset, CD4+ or CD8+ T cells, or bulk PBMC T cells (not recorded which). CDR3 sequence reads: CASSFQRAGWNTGELFF.